This TCR beta chain was documented in a study of human thymus T cells (dated by TCRdb to 2020 to 2022). In terms of the full investigation: TCR alpha and beta repertoires from about eight infant thymus samples and four related peripheral blood samples were characterized in the study. Donor ages ranged from roughly 6 to 250 days, and the cohort comprised six or seven male and two female infants. Study-wide conclusions, independent of this receptor: According to the related research, thymic TCR repertoires were highly overlapping among unrelated individuals. Biased V and J gene segment usage appeared to be present in both thymic and peripheral blood repertoires. On average, thymus samples yielded about 810,000 unique TCRB clonotypes, whereas blood samples yielded roughly 81,000.

Using the immunoSEQ multiplex PCR assay, the TCRB and TCRAD loci were amplified from a standardized quantity of quality-controlled genomic DNA. Amplicons spanned the V(D)J region at a length sufficient to cover the CDR3 and identify V and J genes. The amplicons were sequenced on an Illumina platform via the commercial immunoSEQ service. Per the original workflow: Primer bias and sequencing errors were corrected as previously described, and TCRAD and TCRB definitions were based on the IMGT database. Repertoires were analysed with immunoSEQ Analyzer 3.0 and VDJTools, covering basic statistics, V/J segment usage, diversity estimates, rarefaction and pairwise overlap. Diversity was estimated with Chao1, ChaoE, Efron-Thisted, Shannon and inverse Simpson indices, and also on datasets down-sampled to the smallest sample. Repertoire overlap was assessed by strict matching of CDR3 nucleotide sequence, V gene and J gene, and clustering was done by Jaccard-based multidimensional scaling. The table was pulled from immuneACCESS by TCRdb, which kept in-frame rearrangements only. Such tables lose some clones; where checked, under half of the loss comes from unresolved V genes, and the rest has no known cause. V and J calls and clone size follow that table, whereas D and trimming were derived from the DNA. For this sample the table gives tens of thousands of clones, of which roughly 94% were detected only once. 0.03% to 0.035% of the sample rests with the top ten.

At the junction V is shortened by 6 bases and J by 2 bases; bases outside the gene matches: 17. For CDR1 and CDR2, the germline V gene (reference sequence) lists LNHDA and SQIVND. The CDR3 numbers 19 residues from cysteine through phenylalanine. Only CDR3 DNA is held: 57 bases, read in frame from base 1. Details on this clone: Its antigen has not been determined. No quality values exist for individual bases; no much larger clone is one base distant.

Thymus tissue was obtained as surgical resects removed during corrective cardiac surgery. In Finland, the donors were immunologically healthy infants who were having open corrective cardiac surgery for congenital heart defects. Thymocytes were released mechanically from tissue and stored at -70 °C as pellets of 10-30 million cells. Genomic DNA was extracted from frozen cell pellets with a QIAsymphony instrument. The chain is made from TRBV19 and TRBJ1-5, and TRBD1 aligns with 9 junction nucleotides. This TCR derives from a girl less than two years old with a congenital heart defect but otherwise immunologically healthy. Input material: thymus tissue. The CDR3 protein sequence reads: CASSTRRDRDVMGNQPQHF. The base sequence is TGTGCCAGTAGCACGCGCCGGGACAGGGACGTCATGGGCAATCAGCCCCAGCATTTT.